This T cell receptor (beta chain) was recorded in a study of identical twins. Notes on the study in general: The conclusions drew on cross-sectional statistical analysis instead of tracking the same donors.

This clonotype is medium-sized (0.01 to 0.1%). What it recognizes is unknown. TCRdb reprocessed the 5' RACE reads via MiXCR and lists one record per CDR3 protein. This sample yields 470,000 or so distinct CDR3 sequences, of which roughly a quarter are seen a single time; 2.9% belongs to the top ten. Germline values: CDR1 SQVTM, CDR2 ANQGSEA. V was shortened by 4 bases and J by 0 bases, with 15 bases between the two germline ends. The CDR3 runs to 15 residues. These same data were also listed under a study on T cells expressing NK-cell markers. That source reports: Cells sorted as CD3+CD56+NKG2C+, CD3+CD56+NKG2C- and CD3+CD56-NKG2C+ T cells supplied the TCR beta repertoires. Seropositivity for HCMV was found in most of the eight sequenced donors, with one seronegative. The authors applied an anti-gamma-delta TCR antibody in several experiments, and it restricted sorting to alpha-beta TCR T cells.

The sequence was collected from a woman aged 18-29 years in good health. Material: CD4+ T cells sorted from blood. The V and J genes are TRBV29-1 and TRBJ1-1, with D maybe TRBD1 (5 bases). CDR3 protein: CSVGGGWGMNTEAFF. The CDR3 nucleotides read TGCAGCGTTGGTGGGGGGTGGGGAATGAACACTGAAGCTTTCTTT.